The present TCR beta chain was sequenced within a study of cytomegalovirus exposure and HLA in healthy donors. General study points: When presence/absence was analysed, sequencing depth was taken to be roughly uniform across donors. Later analysis reportedly placed an Asian-associated ancestry cluster below the roughly 680-donor mean in N-insertions.

The PCR ran on 60 Vbeta and 13 Jbeta primers. Sequencing used immunoSEQ multiplex PCR; TCRdb keeps in-frame clones, though not all of them. Seen here are 120,000 to 150,000 clones, about 85% observed once, and the top ten hold 2% to 2.5%. To note about this clone: Its antigen is undetermined.

The CDR3 sequence is 19 residues long. CDR1 SGHRS and CDR2 YFSETQ come from the germline V gene. Deletions cut 1 base from V and 1 base from J, with 23 bases between. The chain employs TRBV5-1 and TRBJ1-1; weak D call: TRBD1 (5 bases). The TCR originated in a boy aged 2 to 9 in good health and CMV-seronegative. The specimen was PBMCs. CDR3 sequence: CASSLRWTPVARENTEAFF. CDR3 coding DNA: TGCGCCAGCAGCTTGCGTTGGACCCCGGTTGCCAGGGAGAACACTGAAGCTTTCTTT.